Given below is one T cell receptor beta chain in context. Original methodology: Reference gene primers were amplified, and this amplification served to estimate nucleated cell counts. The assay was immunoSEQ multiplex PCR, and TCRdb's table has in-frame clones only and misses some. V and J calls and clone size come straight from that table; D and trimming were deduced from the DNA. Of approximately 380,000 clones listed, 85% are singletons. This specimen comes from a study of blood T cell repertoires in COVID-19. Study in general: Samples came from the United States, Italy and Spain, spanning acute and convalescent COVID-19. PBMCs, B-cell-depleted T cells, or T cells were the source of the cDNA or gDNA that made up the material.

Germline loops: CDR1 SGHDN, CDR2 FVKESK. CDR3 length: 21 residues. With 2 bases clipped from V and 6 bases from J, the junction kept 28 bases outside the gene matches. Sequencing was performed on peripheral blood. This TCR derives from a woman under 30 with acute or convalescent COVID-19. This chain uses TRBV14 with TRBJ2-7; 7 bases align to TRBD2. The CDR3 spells CASSQTFNPEDLAGASSEQYF. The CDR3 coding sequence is TGTGCCAGCAGCCAAACCTTCAATCCGGAGGATTTGGCGGGAGCCAGTTCCGAGCAGTACTTC.